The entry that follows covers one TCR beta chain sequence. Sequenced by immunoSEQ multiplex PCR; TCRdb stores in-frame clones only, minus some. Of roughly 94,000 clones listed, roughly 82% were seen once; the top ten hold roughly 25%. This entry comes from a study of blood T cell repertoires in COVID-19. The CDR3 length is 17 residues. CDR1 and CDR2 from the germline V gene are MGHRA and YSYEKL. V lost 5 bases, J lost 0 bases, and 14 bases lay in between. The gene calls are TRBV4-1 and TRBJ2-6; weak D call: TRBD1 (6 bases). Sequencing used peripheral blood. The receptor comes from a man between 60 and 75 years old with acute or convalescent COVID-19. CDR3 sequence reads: CASSYPGQSSGANVLTF. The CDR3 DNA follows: TGCGCCAGCAGCTATCCGGGACAAAGCTCTGGGGCCAACGTCCTGACTTTC.